The 5 T cell receptor beta chains listed next were all sequenced from one sample in a study of brain T cells in children with intractable seizures. The data were produced by immunoSEQ multiplex PCR, yet TCRdb's version contains in-frame clones alone and is incomplete. This table has tens of thousands of clones, about 93% appearing once. The sequencing used peripheral blood, collected at surgery. The receptors were sampled from a boy under three years old with tuberous sclerosis and intractable seizures.

V usage is TRBV30 and J usage is TRBJ1-3; D possibly corresponds to TRBD1 (5 bases). The CDR3 loop spans 15 amino acids. Trimming stripped 4 bases from V and 6 bases from J, with 19 bases between. Germline V gene sequence: CDR1 GTSNPN, CDR2 SVGIG (reference sequence). The CDR3 sequence: CAWTPHPGLANTIYF. Written as DNA, the CDR3 is TGTGCCTGGACCCCCCACCCGGGACTGGCAAACACCATATATTTT.

The chain has TRBV27 and TRBJ1-2; D gene ambiguous. This CDR3 has 13 amino acids. Per the germline V gene, CDR1 is MNHEY and CDR2 is SMNVEV (reference sequence). Trimming removed 5 bases at V and 1 base at J, with 8 bases between. The CDR3, as DNA: TGTGCCAGCAGTCTACGGGGTAACTATGGCTACACCTTC. It codes for CASSLRGNYGYTF.

This clone was picked up a small number of times. This chain connects TRBV6-5 to TRBJ2-2, with 8 bases fitting TRBD1. V lost 5 bases and J lost 7; bases outside the gene matches: 3. CDR1 MNHEY and CDR2 SVGAGI come from the germline V gene. This CDR3 is 13 amino acids long. The CDR3 spells CASSRQGSGELFF. CDR3 in DNA: TGTGCCAGCAGTCGACAGGGGAGCGGGGAGCTGTTTTTT.

The chain uses TRBV30 and TRBJ2-7; TRBD2 might be the D (5 bases). V was pared by 4 bases and J by 5 bases, with 15 bases between. Germline lookup yields CDR1 GTSNPN and CDR2 SVGIG (reference sequence). The CDR3 runs to 13 residues. The CDR3 loop reads CAWNEGARDEQYF. The CDR3 DNA reads as TGTGCCTGGAATGAGGGAGCCCGGGACGAGCAGTACTTC.

This chain connects TRBV7-2 to TRBJ1-6; D remains unclear. This CDR3 is 15 amino acids long. Trimming pared 5 bases from V and 4 bases from J, leaving 12 bases between. Germline CDR1 reads SGHTA; CDR2 reads FQGNSA. The CDR3: CASSPRVLYNSPLHF. CDR3 DNA sequence: TGTGCCAGCAGCCCAAGGGTCCTTTATAATTCACCCCTCCACTTT. The variable domain in full, with the rest retrieved from reference TRBV7-2 and TRBJ1-6, is GAGVSQSPSNKVTEKGKDVELRCDPISGHTALYWYRQSLGQGLEFLIYFQGNSAPDKSGLPSDRFSAERTGGSVSTLTIQRTQQEDSAVYLCASSPRVLYNSPLHFGNGTRLTVT.